The 13 T cell receptor beta chains given below trace back to one sample, sequenced in a study of metastatic and nonmetastatic thyroid tumors. There were no patients who had received any treatment before thyroid surgery. With MiXCR, TCRdb called clones anew from the PCR reads. The sample lists under 30,000 clones, about 3.9% occurring once. Source material: blood. These receptors originate from a female donor with papillary thyroid cancer or a benign thyroid nodule (not recorded which). Some clones in this sample may be carry-over from other donors' samples.

This clone has just a few counts. The CDR3 region has the DNA TGTGCCAGCGGCACCCGACAGGAGTACAATGAGCAGTTCTTC. As protein: CASGTRQEYNEQFF. The chain recombines TRBV11-3 with TRBJ2-1, with a weak D call TRBD1 (6 bases). V lost 8 bases and J lost 4, with 15 bases in between. Germline loops: CDR1 SGHNT, CDR2 YENEEA. CDR3 size: 14 residues.

This clone was counted many times. The chain carries TRBV7-9 and TRBJ1-2; unclear D gene. CDR3 size: 15 residues. V dropped 4 bases and J dropped 3 bases, with 15 bases sitting between them. CDR1 SEHNR and CDR2 FQNEAQ come from the germline V gene (reference sequence). CDR3: CASSSWTAKDYGYTF. The CDR3 coding sequence is TGTGCCAGCAGCTCTTGGACGGCGAAGGACTATGGCTACACCTTC.

This clone was detected ten times or more. J is TRBJ1-1 and V is TRBV19, with 9 bases fitting TRBD1. With V trimmed by 9 bases and J by 5 bases, 10 bases remained unmatched. The germline gives CDR1 LNHDA, CDR2 SQIVND (reference sequence). This CDR3 has 14 amino acids. The CDR3 DNA is TGTGCCAGCGGAACTGGACAGGGGTCAACTGAAGCTTTCTTT. This translates into CASGTGQGSTEAFF.

Relative to its sample, this clone is medium-sized. This chain links TRBV24-1 with TRBJ2-7; 9 bases agree with TRBD2. This CDR3 is 15 amino acids long. Germline-derived CDR1 and CDR2 are KGHDR and SFDVKD. The V and J ends lost 4 bases and 4 bases, in that order; junction bases with no gene match: 7. CDR3 region: CATSDPATSGYEQYF. The CDR3 DNA sequence: TGTGCCACCAGTGACCCCGCTACTAGCGGGTACGAGCAGTACTTC.

This clone appeared many times. The chain carries TRBV25-1 and TRBJ1-2; 8 nucleotides match TRBD1. J lost 3 bases, V lost 6 bases, and 3 bases had no gene match. From germline, CDR1 is MGHDK and CDR2 SYGVNS. CDR3 length equals 13 residues. In DNA, the CDR3 is TGTGCCAGCAGCTTGACAGGGGACTATGGCTACACCTTC. This encodes CASSLTGDYGYTF.

This clone was seen more than once but under ten times. This chain uses TRBV12-3 or TRBV12-4 with TRBJ1-2; 8 bases match TRBD1. Trimming removed 7 bases from V and 4 bases from J; junction bases left unmatched: 11. The CDR3 covers 15 residues. In DNA form, the CDR3 reads TGTGCCAGCAAAGGCGGACAGGGCTTTGTCTATGGCTACACCTTC. This codes for CASKGGQGFVYGYTF.

V gene TRBV5-1 combines with J gene TRBJ2-7; D remains unclear. Trimming shortened V by 1 base and J by 3 bases, and 11 bases separated the two germline ends. The CDR3 consists of 14 residues. Germline CDR1 is SGHRS and CDR2 is YFSETQ. The CDR3 loop reads CASSLHPANYEQYF. CDR3 bases: TGCGCCAGCAGCTTGCACCCAGCCAACTACGAGCAGTACTTC.

The chain employs TRBV28 and TRBJ1-2; 10 bases fit TRBD1. The CDR3 length is 14 residues. Germline values: CDR1 MDHEN, CDR2 SYDVKM. Trimming took 5 bases from V and 6 from J; bases not matched to a gene: 6. CDR3 DNA: TGTGCCAGCAGTCCGGGACAGGGGATCGATGGCTACACCTTC. It codes for CASSPGQGIDGYTF.

This clone was counted a few times. The chain employs TRBV6-1 and TRBJ1-1; D gene ambiguous. The CDR3 is made up of 14 amino acids. With 8 bases removed from V and 3 bases from J, the gap between germline ends came to 16 bases. The germline V gene encodes CDR1 MNHNS and CDR2 SASEGT. The CDR3 sequence: CASPITLRHTEAFF. CDR3 coding DNA: TGTGCCAGCCCAATTACCCTACGGCACACTGAAGCTTTCTTT.

This clone was recorded at least ten times. The chain employs TRBV7-3 and TRBJ2-3; tentatively, D is TRBD1 or TRBD2 (6 bases each). This CDR3 comprises 17 residues. Trimming took off 0 bases at V and 2 bases at J, with 15 bases between the two ends. CDR1 and CDR2 from the germline V gene are SGHTA and FQGTGA. CDR3 loop: CASSLTGGAGFTDTQYF. CDR3 nucleotides: TGTGCCAGCAGCTTAACGGGGGGCGCAGGTTTCACAGATACGCAGTATTTT. Full variable domain (remainder filled in from reference TRBV7-3 and TRBJ2-3): GAGVSQTPSNKVTEKGKYVELRCDPISGHTALYWYRQSLGQGPEFLIYFQGTGAADDSGLPNDRFFAVRPEGSVSTLKIQRTERGDSAVYLCASSLTGGAGFTDTQYFGPGTRLTVL.

This clone showed up just a few times. The chain joins TRBV12-3 or TRBV12-4 to TRBJ2-7; D gene uncertain. This CDR3 region has 12 residues. Trimming removed 2 bases from V and 3 bases from J, with 5 bases in between. As DNA, the CDR3 is TGTGCCAGCAGTTTAAGTCTCTACGAGCAGTACTTC. Translated, it gives CASSLSLYEQYF.

There are many counts of this clone. This rearrangement joins TRBV20-1 to TRBJ1-5; perhaps TRBD1 as D (5 bases). The CDR3 sequence is 15 residues long. Trimming left V 1 base short and J 4 bases short, with 14 bases between. CDR1 DFQATT and CDR2 SNEGSKA come from the germline V gene (reference sequence). CDR3 amino acids: CSARVDSTSNQPQHF. The DNA for the CDR3 is TGCAGTGCTAGAGTCGACAGCACTTCTAATCAGCCCCAGCATTTT.

This clone was detected ten times or more. The chain couples TRBV10-1 to TRBJ1-1; D call uncertain. The V gene lost 3 bases and the J gene lost 1 base, with 9 bases spanning the gap. Germline assignment: CDR1 WNHNN and CDR2 SYGVQD (reference sequence). The CDR3 spans 14 residues. In DNA form, the CDR3 reads TGCGCCAGCAGTGAAGGGTCGGCGAACACTGAAGCTTTCTTT. It yields the protein CASSEGSANTEAFF.